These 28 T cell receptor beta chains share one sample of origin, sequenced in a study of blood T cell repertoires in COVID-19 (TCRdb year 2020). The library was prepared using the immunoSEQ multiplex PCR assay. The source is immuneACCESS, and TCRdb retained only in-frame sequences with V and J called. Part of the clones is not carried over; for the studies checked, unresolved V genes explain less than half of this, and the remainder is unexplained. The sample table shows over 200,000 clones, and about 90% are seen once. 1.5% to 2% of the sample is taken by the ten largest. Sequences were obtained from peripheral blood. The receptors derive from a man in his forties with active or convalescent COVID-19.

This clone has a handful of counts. CDR3 loop: CASSRGPGWPQHF. The DNA for the CDR3 is TGTGCCAGTAGCAGGGGTCCCGGGTGGCCCCAGCATTTT. The chain employs TRBV12-3 or TRBV12-4 and TRBJ1-5, with D possibly TRBD1 on 6 matching bases. Between the trimmed V and J ends, which lost 9 bases and 9 bases, there was a span of 18 bases. This CDR3 spans 13 amino acids.

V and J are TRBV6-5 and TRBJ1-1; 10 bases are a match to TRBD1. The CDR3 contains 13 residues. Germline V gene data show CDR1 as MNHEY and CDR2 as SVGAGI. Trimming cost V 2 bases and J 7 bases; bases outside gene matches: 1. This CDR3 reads CASSYGQGGEAFF. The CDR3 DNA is TGTGCCAGCAGTTACGGACAGGGGGGTGAAGCTTTCTTT.

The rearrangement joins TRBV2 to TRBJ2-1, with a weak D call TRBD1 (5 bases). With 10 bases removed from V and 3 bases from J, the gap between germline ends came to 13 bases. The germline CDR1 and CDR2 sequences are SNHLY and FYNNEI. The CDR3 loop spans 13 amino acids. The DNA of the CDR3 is TGTGCCAACACCGAAGACAGCTACAATGAGCAGTTCTTC. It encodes CANTEDSYNEQFF.

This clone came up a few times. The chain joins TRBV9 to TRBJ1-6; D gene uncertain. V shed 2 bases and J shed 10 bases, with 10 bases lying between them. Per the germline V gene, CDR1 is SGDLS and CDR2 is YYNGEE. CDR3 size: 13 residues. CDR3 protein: CASSVNTGSPLHF. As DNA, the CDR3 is TGTGCCAGCAGCGTCAACACGGGATCACCCCTCCACTTT. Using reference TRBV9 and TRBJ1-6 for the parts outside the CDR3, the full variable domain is DSGVTQTPKHLITATGQRVTLRCSPRSGDLSVYWYQQSLDQGLQFLIQYYNGEERAKGNILERFSAQQFPDLHSELNLSSLELGDSALYFCASSVNTGSPLHFGNGTRLTVT.

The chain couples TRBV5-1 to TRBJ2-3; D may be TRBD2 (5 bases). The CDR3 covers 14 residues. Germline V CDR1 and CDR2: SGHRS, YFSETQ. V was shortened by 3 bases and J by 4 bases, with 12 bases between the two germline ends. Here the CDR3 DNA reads TGCGCCAGCAGCTCCTCTAAGGACTCAGATACGCAGTATTTT. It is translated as CASSSSKDSDTQYF.

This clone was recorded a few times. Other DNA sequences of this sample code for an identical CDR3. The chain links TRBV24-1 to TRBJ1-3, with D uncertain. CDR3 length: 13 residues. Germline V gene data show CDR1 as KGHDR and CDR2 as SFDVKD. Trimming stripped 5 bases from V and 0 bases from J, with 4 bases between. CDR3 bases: TGTGCCACCAGTGGCGGCTCTGGAAACACCATATATTTT. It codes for CATSGGSGNTIYF.

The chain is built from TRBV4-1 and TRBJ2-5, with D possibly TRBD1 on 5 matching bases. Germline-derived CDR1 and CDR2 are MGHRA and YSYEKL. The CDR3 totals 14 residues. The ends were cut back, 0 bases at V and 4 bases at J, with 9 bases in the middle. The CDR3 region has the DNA TGCGCCAGCAGCCAAGATAAAAGGGGAGAGACCCAGTACTTC. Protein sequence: CASSQDKRGETQYF.

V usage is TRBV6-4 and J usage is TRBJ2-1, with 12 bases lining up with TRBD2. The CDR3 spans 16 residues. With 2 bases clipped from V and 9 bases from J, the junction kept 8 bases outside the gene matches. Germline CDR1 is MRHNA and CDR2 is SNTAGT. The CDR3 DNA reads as TGTGCCAGCAGTGACCCCGCTAGCGGGGGGGCAGGTGAGCAGTTCTTC. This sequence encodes CASSDPASGGAGEQFF.

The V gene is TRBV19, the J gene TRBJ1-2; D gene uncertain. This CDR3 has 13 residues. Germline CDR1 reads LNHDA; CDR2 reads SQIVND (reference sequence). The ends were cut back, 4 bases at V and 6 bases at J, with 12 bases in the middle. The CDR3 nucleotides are TGTGCCAGTAGTAATTTACTTCGGGATGGCTACACCTTC. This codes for CASSNLLRDGYTF.

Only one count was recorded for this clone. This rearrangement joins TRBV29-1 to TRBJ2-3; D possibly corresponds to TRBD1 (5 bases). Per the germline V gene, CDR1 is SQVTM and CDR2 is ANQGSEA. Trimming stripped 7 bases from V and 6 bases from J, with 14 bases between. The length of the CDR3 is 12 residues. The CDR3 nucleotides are TGCAGCGCTGATCAGGGTGCGGATACGCAGTATTTT. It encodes CSADQGADTQYF.

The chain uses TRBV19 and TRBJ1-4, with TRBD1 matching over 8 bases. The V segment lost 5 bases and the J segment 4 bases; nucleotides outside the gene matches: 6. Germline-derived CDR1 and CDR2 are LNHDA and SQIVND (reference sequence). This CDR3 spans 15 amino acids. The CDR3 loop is CASSEDRAFNEKLFF. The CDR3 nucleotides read TGTGCCAGTAGTGAGGACAGGGCGTTTAATGAAAAACTGTTTTTT.

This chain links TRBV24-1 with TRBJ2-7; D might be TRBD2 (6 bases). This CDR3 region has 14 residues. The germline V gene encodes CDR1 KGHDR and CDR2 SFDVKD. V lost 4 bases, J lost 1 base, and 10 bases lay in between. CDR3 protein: CATSEGGRSYEQYF. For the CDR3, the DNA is TGTGCCACCAGTGAGGGGGGACGGTCCTACGAGCAGTACTTC.

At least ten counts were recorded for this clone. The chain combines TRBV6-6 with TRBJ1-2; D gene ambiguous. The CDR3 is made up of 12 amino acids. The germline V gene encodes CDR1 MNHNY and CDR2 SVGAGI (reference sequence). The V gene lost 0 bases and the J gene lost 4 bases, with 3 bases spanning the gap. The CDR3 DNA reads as TGTGCCAGCAGTTACTCCCTCTATGGCTACACCTTC. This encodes CASSYSLYGYTF.

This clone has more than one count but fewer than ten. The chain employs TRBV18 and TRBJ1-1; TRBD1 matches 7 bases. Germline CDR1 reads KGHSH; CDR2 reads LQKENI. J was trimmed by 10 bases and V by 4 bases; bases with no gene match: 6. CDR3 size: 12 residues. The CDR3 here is CASSRLQGRAFF. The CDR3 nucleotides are TGTGCCAGCTCACGACTACAGGGGAGAGCTTTCTTT.

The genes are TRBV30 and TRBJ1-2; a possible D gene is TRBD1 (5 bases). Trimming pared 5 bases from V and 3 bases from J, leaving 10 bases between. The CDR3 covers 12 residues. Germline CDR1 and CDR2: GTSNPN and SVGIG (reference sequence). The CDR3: CAWALGDYGYTF. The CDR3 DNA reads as TGTGCCTGGGCATTAGGGGACTATGGCTACACCTTC. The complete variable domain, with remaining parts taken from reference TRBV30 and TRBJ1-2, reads SQTIHQWPATLVQPVGSPLSLECTVEGTSNPNLYWYRQAAGRGLQLLFYSVGIGQISSEVPQNLSASRPQDRQFILSSKKLLLSDSGFYLCAWALGDYGYTFGSGTRLTVV.

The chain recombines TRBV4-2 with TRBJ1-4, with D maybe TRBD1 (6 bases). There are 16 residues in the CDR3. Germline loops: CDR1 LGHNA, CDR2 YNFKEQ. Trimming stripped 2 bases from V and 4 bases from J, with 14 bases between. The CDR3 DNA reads TGTGCCAGCAGCCAATCTAGGGGGGGCCATAATGAAAAACTGTTTTTT. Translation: CASSQSRGGHNEKLFF.

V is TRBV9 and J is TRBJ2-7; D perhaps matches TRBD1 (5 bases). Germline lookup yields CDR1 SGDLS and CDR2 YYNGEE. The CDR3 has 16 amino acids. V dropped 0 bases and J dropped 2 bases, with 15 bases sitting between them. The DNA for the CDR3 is TGTGCCAGCAGCGTAGCTACGGCAGGGCCCCCCTACGAGCAGTACTTC. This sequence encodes CASSVATAGPPYEQYF. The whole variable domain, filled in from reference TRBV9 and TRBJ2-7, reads DSGVTQTPKHLITATGQRVTLRCSPRSGDLSVYWYQQSLDQGLQFLIQYYNGEERAKGNILERFSAQQFPDLHSELNLSSLELGDSALYFCASSVATAGPPYEQYFGPGTRLTVT.

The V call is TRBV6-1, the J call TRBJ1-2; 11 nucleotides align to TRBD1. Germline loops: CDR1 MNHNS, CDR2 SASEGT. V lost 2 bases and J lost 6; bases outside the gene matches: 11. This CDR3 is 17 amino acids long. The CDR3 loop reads CASSEKDRGRDGNGYTF. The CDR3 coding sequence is TGTGCCAGCAGTGAAAAGGACAGGGGGCGGGATGGAAATGGCTACACCTTC.

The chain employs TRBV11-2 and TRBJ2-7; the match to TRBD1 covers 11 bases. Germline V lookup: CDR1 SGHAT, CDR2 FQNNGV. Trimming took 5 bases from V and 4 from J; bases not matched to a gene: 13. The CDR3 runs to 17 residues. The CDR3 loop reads CASSAGQGATLGYEQYF. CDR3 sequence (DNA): TGTGCCAGCAGCGCCGGACAGGGGGCGACACTAGGTTACGAGCAGTACTTC.

The CDR3 loop is CASSPGTANYGYTF. The CDR3 region has the DNA TGTGCCAGCAGCCCGGGGACTGCTAACTATGGCTACACCTTC. The chain joins TRBV9 to TRBJ1-2; a possible D gene is TRBD1 (5 bases). Germline CDR1 SGDLS, CDR2 YYNGEE. Trimming cost V 4 bases and J 0 bases, with 10 bases left between them. The CDR3 is made up of 14 amino acids.

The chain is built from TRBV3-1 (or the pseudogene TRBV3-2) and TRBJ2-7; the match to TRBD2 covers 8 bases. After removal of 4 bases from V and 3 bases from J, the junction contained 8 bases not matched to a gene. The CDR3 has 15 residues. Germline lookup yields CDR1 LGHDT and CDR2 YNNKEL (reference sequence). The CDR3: CASSRALTSDYEQYF. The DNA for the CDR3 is TGTGCCAGCAGCCGCGCGTTGACTAGCGACTACGAGCAGTACTTC.

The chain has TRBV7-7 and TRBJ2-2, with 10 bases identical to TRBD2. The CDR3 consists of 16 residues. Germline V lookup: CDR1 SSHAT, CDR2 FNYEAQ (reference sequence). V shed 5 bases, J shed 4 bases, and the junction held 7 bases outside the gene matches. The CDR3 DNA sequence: TGTGCCAGCAGCCAGGAAGCGGGGGGGCCCACCGGGGAGCTGTTTTTT. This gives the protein CASSQEAGGPTGELFF.

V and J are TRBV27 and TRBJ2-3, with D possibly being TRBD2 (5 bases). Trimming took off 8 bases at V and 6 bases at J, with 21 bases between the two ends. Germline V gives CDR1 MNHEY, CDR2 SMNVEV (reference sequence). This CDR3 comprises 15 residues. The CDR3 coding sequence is TGTGCCAGCCTCCTTGGGAGCCTTCGGGCGGATACGCAGTATTTT. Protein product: CASLLGSLRADTQYF.

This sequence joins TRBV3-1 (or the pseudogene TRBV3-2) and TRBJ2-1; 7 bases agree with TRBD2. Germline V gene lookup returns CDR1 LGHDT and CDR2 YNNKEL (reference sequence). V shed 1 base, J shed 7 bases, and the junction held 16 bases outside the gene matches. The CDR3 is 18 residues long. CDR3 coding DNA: TGTGCCAGCAGCCAAGGGAGTCTAGCGGACCCTTGGGGGAATGAGCAGTTCTTC. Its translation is CASSQGSLADPWGNEQFF.

DNA for the CDR3: TGCGCCAGCAAGGGGCCAGGGAACACTGAAGCTTTCTTT. Its protein product is CASKGPGNTEAFF. The V and J genes are TRBV10-1 and TRBJ1-1, with D tentatively TRBD1 (5 bases). Germline lookup yields CDR1 WNHNN and CDR2 SYGVQD (reference sequence). The CDR3 is made up of 13 amino acids. Trimming cost V 7 bases and J 1 base, with 10 bases left between them.

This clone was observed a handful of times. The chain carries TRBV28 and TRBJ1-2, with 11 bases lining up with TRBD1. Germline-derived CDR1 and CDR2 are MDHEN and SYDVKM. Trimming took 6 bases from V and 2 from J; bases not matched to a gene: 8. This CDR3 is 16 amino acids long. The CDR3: CASSPPGTGGNYGYTF. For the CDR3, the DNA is TGTGCCAGCAGCCCCCCAGGGACAGGGGGGAACTATGGCTACACCTTC.

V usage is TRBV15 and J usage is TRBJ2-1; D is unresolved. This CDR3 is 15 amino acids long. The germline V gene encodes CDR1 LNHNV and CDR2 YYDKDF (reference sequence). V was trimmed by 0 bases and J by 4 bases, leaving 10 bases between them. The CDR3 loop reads CATSRETAIYNEQFF. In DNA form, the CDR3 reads TGTGCCACCAGCAGAGAAACAGCTATATACAATGAGCAGTTCTTC.

The chain's CDR3 is CAISGAGDNSPLHF. CDR3 sequence (DNA): TGTGCCATCAGTGGAGCAGGGGATAATTCACCCCTCCACTTT. V is TRBV10-3 and J is TRBJ1-6; maybe TRBD1 (6 bases). Germline V CDR1 and CDR2: ENHRY, SYGVKD. The CDR3 sequence is 14 residues long. Trimming cost V 4 bases and J 5 bases, with 9 bases left between them.